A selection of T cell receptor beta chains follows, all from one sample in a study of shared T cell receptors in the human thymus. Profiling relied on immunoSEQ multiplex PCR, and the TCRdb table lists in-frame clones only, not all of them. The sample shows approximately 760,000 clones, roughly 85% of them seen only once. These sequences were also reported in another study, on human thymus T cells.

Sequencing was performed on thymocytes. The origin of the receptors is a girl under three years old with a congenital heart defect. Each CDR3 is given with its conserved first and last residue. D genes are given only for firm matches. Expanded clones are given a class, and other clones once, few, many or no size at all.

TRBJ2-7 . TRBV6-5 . CASSRNRDTYEQYF TGTGCCAGCAGCAGGAACAGGGACACCTACGAGCAGTACTTC
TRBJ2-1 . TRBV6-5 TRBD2 CASSSSGGANEQFF TGTGCCAGCAGCTCTAGCGGGGGGGCCAATGAGCAGTTCTTC
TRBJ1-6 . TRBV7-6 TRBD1 CASSRGGTGYNSPLHF TGTGCCAGCTCAAGAGGGGGGACAGGCTATAATTCACCCCTCCACTTT
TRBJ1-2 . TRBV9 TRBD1 CASSDKQGKYGYTF TGTGCCAGCAGCGACAAACAGGGGAAGTATGGCTACACCTTC
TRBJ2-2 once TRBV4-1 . CASSQDVDTGELFF TGCGCCAGCAGCCAAGATGTAGACACCGGGGAGCTGTTTTTT
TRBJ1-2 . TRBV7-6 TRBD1 CASSRRHYTGGYGYTF TGTGCCAGCAGCCGACGCCATTATACAGGGGGCTATGGCTACACCTTC
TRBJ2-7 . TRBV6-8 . CASLWGSTYEQYF TGTGCCAGCCTTTGGGGCAGCACCTACGAGCAGTACTTC
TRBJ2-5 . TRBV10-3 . CAIRTGEETQYF TGTGCCATCAGGACGGGGGAAGAGACCCAGTACTTC
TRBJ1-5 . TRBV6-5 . CASSDQGRQPQHF TGTGCCAGCAGTGACCAGGGTAGACAGCCCCAGCATTTT
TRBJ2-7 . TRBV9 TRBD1 CASSVGDRGRKEQYF TGTGCCAGCAGCGTAGGGGACAGGGGACGAAAGGAGCAGTACTTC
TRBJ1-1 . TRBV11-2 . CASSRDGLPVGTEAFF TGTGCCAGCAGCAGAGATGGGCTACCCGTTGGCACTGAAGCTTTCTTT
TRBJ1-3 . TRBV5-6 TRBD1 CASSPIGQGYSGNTIYF TGTGCCAGCAGCCCAATCGGACAGGGATACTCTGGAAACACCATATATTTT
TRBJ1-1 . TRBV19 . CASSRDFQEVNTEAFF TGTGCCAGTAGTAGAGACTTTCAGGAAGTGAACACTGAAGCTTTCTTT
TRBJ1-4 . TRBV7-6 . CASSSSPREATNEKLFF TGTGCCAGCAGCTCGTCCCCGAGGGAAGCAACTAATGAAAAACTGTTTTTT
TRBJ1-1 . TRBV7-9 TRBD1 CASSLGDPTQGDTEAFF TGTGCCAGCAGCTTAGGTGACCCCACCCAGGGGGACACTGAAGCTTTCTTT
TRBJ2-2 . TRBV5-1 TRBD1 CASSGTAPPNTGELFF TGCGCCAGCAGCGGGACAGCTCCTCCCAACACCGGGGAGCTGTTTTTT
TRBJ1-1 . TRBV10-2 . CASSQLNTEAFF TGCGCCAGCAGTCAATTGAACACTGAAGCTTTCTTT
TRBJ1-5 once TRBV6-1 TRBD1 CASSLGQQGPQHF TGTGCCAGCAGTTTGGGACAGCAGGGGCCCCAGCATTTT
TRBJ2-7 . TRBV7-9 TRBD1 CASSAWGVVDRGYKEQYF TGTGCCAGCAGCGCTTGGGGAGTCGTGGACAGGGGATACAAGGAGCAGTACTTC
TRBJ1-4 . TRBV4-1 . CASSQGGQVELFF TGCGCCAGCAGCCAAGGGGGGCAGGTGGAACTGTTTTTT
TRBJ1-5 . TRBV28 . CASSLDSISNQPQHF TGTGCCAGCAGTTTAGACAGTATAAGCAATCAGCCCCAGCATTTT
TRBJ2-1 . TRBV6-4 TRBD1 CASSEKKRPDRGHEQFF TGTGCCAGCAGTGAGAAGAAACGTCCGGACAGGGGGCATGAGCAGTTCTTC
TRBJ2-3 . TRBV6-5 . CASSHNRNCTDTQYF TGTGCCAGCAGTCATAACAGGAACTGCACAGATACGCAGTATTTT
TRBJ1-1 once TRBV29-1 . CSGITGTEAFF TGCAGCGGAATCACGGGGACTGAAGCTTTCTTT
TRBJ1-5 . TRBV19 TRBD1 CASSDRGRNQPQHF TGTGCCAGTAGTGACAGGGGGCGAAACCAGCCCCAGCATTTT
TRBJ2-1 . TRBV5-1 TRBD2 CASSLEVPSGGGCKYNEQFF TGCGCCAGCAGCTTGGAGGTTCCTAGCGGGGGTGGCTGTAAGTACAATGAGCAGTTCTTC
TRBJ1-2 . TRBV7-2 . CASSYQAGGRYGYTF TGTGCCAGCAGCTATCAGGCCGGGGGGCGGTATGGCTACACCTTC
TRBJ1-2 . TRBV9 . CASSGRIGYTF TGTGCCAGCAGCGGGAGGATTGGCTACACCTTC
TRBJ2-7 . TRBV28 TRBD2 CASSRGERSSYEQYF TGTGCCAGCAGCCGGGGGGAGCGGAGCTCCTACGAGCAGTACTTC
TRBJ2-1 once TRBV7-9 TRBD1 CASSLIRQGIYNEQFF TGTGCCAGCAGCTTAATTCGACAGGGTATCTACAATGAGCAGTTCTTC
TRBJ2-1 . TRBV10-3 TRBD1 CATGGQVSYNEQFF TGTGCCACCGGGGGACAGGTCTCCTACAATGAGCAGTTCTTC
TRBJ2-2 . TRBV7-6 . CASSLGLVTGELFF TGTGCCAGCAGCTTAGGACTCGTCACCGGGGAGCTGTTTTTT
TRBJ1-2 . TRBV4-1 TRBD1 CASSQPPRGPDYGYTF TGCGCCAGCAGCCAACCCCCAAGGGGGCCGGACTATGGCTACACCTTC
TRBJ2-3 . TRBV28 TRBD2 CASSLRPSGAYTDTQYF TGTGCCAGCAGTTTACGGCCTAGCGGGGCCTACACAGATACGCAGTATTTT
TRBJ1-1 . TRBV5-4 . CASSSRGPNTEAFF TGTGCCAGCAGCTCGCGGGGACCGAACACTGAAGCTTTCTTT
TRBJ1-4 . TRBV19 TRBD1 CASSRGTGILHEKLFF TGTGCCAGTAGTCGCGGGACAGGGATATTACATGAAAAACTGTTTTTT